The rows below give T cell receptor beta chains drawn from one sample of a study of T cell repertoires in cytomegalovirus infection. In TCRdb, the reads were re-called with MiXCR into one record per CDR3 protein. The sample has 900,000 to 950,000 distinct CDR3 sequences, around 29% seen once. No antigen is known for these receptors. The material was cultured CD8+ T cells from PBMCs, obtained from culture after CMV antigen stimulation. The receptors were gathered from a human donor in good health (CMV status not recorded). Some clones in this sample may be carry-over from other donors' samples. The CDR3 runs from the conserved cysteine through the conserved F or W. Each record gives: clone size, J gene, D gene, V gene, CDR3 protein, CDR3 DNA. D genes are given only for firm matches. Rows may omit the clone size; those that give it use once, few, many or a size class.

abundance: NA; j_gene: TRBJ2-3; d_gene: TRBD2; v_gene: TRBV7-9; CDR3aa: CASSLPAGGATDTQYF; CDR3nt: TGTGCCAGCAGCCTCCCCGCGGGGGGGGCTACAGATACGCAGTATTTT
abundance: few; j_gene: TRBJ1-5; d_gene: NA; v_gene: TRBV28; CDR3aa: CASSTPTEANQPQHF; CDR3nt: TGTGCCAGCAGTACGCCGACAGAGGCAAATCAGCCCCAGCATTTT
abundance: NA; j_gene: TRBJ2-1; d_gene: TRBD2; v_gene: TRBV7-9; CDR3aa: CVSSQAGGPNEQFF; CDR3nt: TGTGTCAGCAGCCAAGCGGGGGGGCCGAATGAGCAGTTCTTC
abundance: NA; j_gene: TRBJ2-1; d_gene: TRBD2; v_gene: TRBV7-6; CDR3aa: CASSATSGDNEQFF; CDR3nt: TGTGCCAGCAGCGCGACTAGCGGGGACAATGAGCAGTTCTTC
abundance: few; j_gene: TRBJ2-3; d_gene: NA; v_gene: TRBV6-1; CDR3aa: CASSWAGNTDTQYF; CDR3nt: TGTGCCAGCAGTTGGGCCGGGAACACAGATACGCAGTATTTT
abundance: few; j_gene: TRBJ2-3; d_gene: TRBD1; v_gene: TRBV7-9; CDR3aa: CASSPVPGQGDTDTQYF; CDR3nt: TGTGCCAGCAGCCCCGTCCCGGGACAGGGTGACACAGATACGCAGTATTTT
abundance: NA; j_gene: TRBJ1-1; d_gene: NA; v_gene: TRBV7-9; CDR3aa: CASSWTVEAEAFF; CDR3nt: TGTGCCAGCAGCTGGACCGTAGAGGCTGAAGCTTTCTTT
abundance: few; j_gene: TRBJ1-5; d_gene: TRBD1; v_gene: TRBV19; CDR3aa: CASTPGQGYQPQHF; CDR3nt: TGTGCCAGTACCCCAGGACAGGGGTACCAGCCCCAGCATTTT
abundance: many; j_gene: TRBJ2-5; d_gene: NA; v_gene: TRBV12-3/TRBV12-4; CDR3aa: CASSSLTSSQETQYF; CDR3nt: TGTGCCAGCAGTTCATTGACTAGTAGCCAAGAGACCCAGTACTTC
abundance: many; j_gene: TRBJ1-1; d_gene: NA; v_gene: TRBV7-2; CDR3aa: CASSAIVGNTEAFF; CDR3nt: TGTGCCAGCAGCGCTATAGTGGGTAACACTGAAGCTTTCTTT
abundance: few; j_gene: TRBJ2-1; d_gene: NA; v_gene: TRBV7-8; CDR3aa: CASSPRGGGGIDEQFF; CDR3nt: TGTGCCAGCAGCCCCCGAGGGGGCGGGGGAATAGATGAGCAGTTCTTC
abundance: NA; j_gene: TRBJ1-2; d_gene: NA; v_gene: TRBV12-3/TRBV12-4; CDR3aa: CVSNLIPEGGYTF; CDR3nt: TGTGTCAGCAACCTGATCCCGGAGGGCGGCTACACCTTC
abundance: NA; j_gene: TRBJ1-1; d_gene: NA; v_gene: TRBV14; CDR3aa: CASSDQVTPSYPEAFF; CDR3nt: TGTGCCAGCAGCGACCAGGTCACACCCTCGTACCCTGAAGCTTTCTTT
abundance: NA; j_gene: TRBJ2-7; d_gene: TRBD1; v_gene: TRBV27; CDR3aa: CASSPSSGQVPYEQYF; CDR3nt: TGTGCCAGCAGTCCTTCATCGGGACAGGTACCCTACGAGCAGTACTTC
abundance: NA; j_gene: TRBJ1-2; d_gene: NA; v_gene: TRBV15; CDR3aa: CATSREAWRQDSTNYGYTF; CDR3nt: TGTGCCACCAGCAGAGAGGCCTGGAGACAGGACTCCACTAACTATGGCTACACCTTC
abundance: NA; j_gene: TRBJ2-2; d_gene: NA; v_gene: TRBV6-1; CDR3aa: CASSYADKLNTGELFF; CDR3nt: TGTGCCAGCAGTTACGCCGACAAACTAAACACCGGGGAGCTGTTTTTT
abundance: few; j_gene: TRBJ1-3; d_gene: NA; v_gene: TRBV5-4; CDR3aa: CASTPGVDPGNTIYF; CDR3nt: TGTGCCAGCACCCCCGGGGTGGATCCTGGAAACACCATATATTTT
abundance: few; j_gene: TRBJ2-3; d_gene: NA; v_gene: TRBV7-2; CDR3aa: CASIWRGGKSTDTQYF; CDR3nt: TGTGCCAGCATCTGGAGGGGGGGTAAAAGCACAGATACGCAGTATTTT
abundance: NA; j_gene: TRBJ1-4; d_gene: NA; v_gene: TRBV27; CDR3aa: CASYGGEKLFF; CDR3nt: TGTGCCAGCTATGGGGGAGAAAAACTGTTTTTT
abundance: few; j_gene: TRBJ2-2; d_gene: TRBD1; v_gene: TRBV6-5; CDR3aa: CASNQGASAGELFF; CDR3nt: TGTGCCAGCAATCAGGGGGCCTCGGCCGGGGAGCTGTTTTTT
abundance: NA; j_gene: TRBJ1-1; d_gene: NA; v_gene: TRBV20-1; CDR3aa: CSANGGVLVDTEAFF; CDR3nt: TGCAGTGCTAATGGGGGGGTTCTCGTTGACACTGAAGCTTTCTTT
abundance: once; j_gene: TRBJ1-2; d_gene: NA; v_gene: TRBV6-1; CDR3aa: CASSQRNGYYGYTF; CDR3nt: TGTGCCAGCAGCCAACGAAACGGCTACTATGGCTACACCTTC
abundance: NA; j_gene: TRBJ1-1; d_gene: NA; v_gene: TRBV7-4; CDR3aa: CTSSFPPQF; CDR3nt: TGTACCAGCAGCTTCCCACCACAATTT
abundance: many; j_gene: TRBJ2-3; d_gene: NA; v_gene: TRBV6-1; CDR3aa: CASSLGGGPLTDTQYF; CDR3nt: TGTGCCAGCAGCCTAGGGGGGGGCCCATTGACAGATACGCAGTATTTT
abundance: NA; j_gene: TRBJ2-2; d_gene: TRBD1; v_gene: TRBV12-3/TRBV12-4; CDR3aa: CASSGFGQGSTGELFF; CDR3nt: TGTGCCAGCAGTGGGTTCGGACAGGGGAGCACCGGGGAGCTGTTTTTT
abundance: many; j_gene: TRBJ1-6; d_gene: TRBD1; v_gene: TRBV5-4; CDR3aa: CATNRGVTYNSPLHF; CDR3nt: TGTGCCACTAACAGGGGCGTGACCTATAATTCACCCCTCCACTTT
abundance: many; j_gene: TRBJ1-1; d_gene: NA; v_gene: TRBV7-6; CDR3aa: CASSWTRENTEAFF; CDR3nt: TGTGCCAGCAGCTGGACCAGGGAGAACACTGAAGCTTTCTTT
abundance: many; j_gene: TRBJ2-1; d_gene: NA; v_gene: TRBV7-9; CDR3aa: CASSSGPAVHEQFF; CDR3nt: TGTGCCAGCAGCTCCGGACCAGCAGTCCATGAGCAGTTCTTC
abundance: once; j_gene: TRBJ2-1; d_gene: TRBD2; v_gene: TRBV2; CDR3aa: CASSDASGSSYNEQFF; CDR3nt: TGTGCCAGCAGTGATGCTAGCGGCAGCTCCTACAATGAGCAGTTCTTC
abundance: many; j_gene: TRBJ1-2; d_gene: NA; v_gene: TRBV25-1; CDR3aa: CASSESRTTYGYTF; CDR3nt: TGTGCCAGCAGTGAATCCCGAACTACCTATGGCTACACCTTC
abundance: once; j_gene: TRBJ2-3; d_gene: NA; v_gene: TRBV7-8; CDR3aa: CASSLGVDLATDTQYF; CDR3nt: TGTGCCAGCAGCTTAGGGGTGGACCTGGCGACAGATACGCAGTATTTT
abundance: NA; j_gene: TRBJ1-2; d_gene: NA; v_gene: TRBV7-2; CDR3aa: CASPGIGYGYTF; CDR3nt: TGTGCCAGCCCCGGGATCGGGTATGGCTACACCTTC
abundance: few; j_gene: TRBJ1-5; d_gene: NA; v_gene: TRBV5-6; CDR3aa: CASSYEAGGAGNQPQHF; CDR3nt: TGTGCCAGCAGCTATGAGGCGGGGGGCGCGGGCAATCAGCCCCAGCATTTT
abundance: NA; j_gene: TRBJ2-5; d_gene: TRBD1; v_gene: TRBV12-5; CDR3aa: CASGSSGGRGKETQYF; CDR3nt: TGTGCTAGTGGCTCATCAGGGGGCAGGGGAAAAGAGACCCAGTACTTC
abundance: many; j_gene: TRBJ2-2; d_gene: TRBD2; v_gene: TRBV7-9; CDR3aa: CASSIGGSPHTGELFF; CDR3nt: TGTGCCAGCAGCATCGGGGGGTCTCCCCACACCGGGGAGCTGTTTTTT
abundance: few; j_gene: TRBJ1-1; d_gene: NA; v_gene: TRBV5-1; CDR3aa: CASSLVQPGEAFF; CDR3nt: TGCGCCAGCAGCTTGGTCCAGCCTGGGGAAGCTTTCTTT
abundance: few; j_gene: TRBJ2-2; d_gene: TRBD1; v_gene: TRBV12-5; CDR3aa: CASGLPGTAIGELFF; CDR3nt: TGTGCTAGTGGCCTACCCGGGACAGCTATCGGGGAGCTGTTTTTT
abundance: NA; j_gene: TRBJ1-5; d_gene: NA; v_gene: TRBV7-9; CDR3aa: CASSLVSGPEVHQPQHF; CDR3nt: TGTGCCAGCAGCTTAGTATCAGGGCCGGAGGTTCATCAGCCCCAGCATTTT
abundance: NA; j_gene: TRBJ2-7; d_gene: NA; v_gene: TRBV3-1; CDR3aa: CASNFAEGYEQYF; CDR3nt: TGTGCCAGCAACTTTGCTGAGGGATACGAGCAGTACTTC
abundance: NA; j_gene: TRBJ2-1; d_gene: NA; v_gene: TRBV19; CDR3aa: CASSMSDYNEQFF; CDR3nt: TGTGCCAGTAGTATGTCAGACTACAATGAGCAGTTCTTC
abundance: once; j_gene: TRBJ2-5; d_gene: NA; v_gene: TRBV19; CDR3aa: CASSGEGLVGRVKETQYF; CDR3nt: TGTGCCAGTAGTGGTGAGGGGTTGGTGGGAAGAGTTAAAGAGACCCAGTACTTC
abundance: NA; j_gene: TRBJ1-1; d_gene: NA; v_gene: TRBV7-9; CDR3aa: CASSFGGFLVSNTEAFF; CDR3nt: TGTGCCAGCAGCTTTGGGGGATTCCTGGTATCGAACACTGAAGCTTTCTTT
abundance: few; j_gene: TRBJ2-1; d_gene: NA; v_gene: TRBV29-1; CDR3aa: CSVDSVQGRGFYNEQFF; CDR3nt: TGCAGCGTTGATAGCGTCCAGGGGAGGGGCTTTTACAATGAGCAGTTCTTC
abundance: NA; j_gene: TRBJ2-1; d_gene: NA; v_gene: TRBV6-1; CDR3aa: CASSLYLGARDEQFF; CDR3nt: TGTGCCAGCAGTTTGTATCTGGGGGCCAGGGATGAGCAGTTCTTC
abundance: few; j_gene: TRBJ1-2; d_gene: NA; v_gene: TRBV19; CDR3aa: CATLPESGGYTF; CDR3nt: TGTGCCACCTTACCGGAAAGCGGTGGCTACACCTTC
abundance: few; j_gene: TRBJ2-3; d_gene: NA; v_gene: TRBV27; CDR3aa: CASSSLDRATDTQYF; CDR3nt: TGTGCCAGCAGTAGCTTGGACAGAGCCACAGATACGCAGTATTTT